This T cell receptor beta chain comes out of a study of OX40 agonist ivuxolimab in advanced cancers. In the study overall: Clinicians treated patients with ivuxolimab, an agonistic anti-OX40 (CD134) antibody. Earlier anti-PD-1, anti-PD-L1 or anti-CTLA-4 therapy was permitted; about 39% had received some.

Study-wide results and limits: Some patients who did not respond also had low normalized T-cell clonal expansion.

The data were produced by immunoSEQ multiplex PCR, yet TCRdb's version contains in-frame clones alone and is incomplete. The sample has about 34,000 clones; around 90% are singletons. Sampling times: baseline, cycle 4 day 1, cycle 7 day 1. Trimming stripped 0 bases from V and 7 bases from J, with 12 bases between. The CDR3 covers 14 residues. CDR1 MNHNS and CDR2 SASEGT come from the germline V gene. A word on this clone: What it recognizes is unknown.

The receptor was isolated from an adult with an advanced solid tumor such as melanoma, head and neck, liver or kidney cancer. Sample: CD4+ or CD8+ T cells sorted from blood, taken in a trial of the OX40 agonist ivuxolimab. The V gene is TRBV6-1, the J gene TRBJ1-1; tentative D call: TRBD1 (5 bases). The CDR3 reads CASSEARGGGEAFF. CDR3 sequence (DNA): TGTGCCAGCAGTGAAGCGCGGGGGGGAGGTGAAGCTTTCTTT.